Below, 30 T cell receptor beta chains from the same sample are listed, as sequenced in a study of blood T cell repertoires in COVID-19. Some clones are missing from TCRdb's copy, which holds only in-frame ones; the method was immunoSEQ multiplex PCR. The sample lists some 42,000 clones, roughly nine tenths occurring once. Sequencing was done on a sample of peripheral blood. The receptor source for this set is a human donor in a cohort sampled during active COVID-19.

CDR3 nucleotide sequence: TGTGCCAGCAGCTGGGGGGTGGAGCAGCCCCAGCATTTT. Translated, it gives CASSWGVEQPQHF. The rearrangement uses TRBV5-6 and TRBJ1-5; a weak D match, TRBD1 (5 bases). Trimming removed 3 bases from V and 7 bases from J, with 11 bases in between. This CDR3 has 13 residues. In germline, CDR1 is SGHDT, CDR2 YYEEEE.

This rearrangement joins TRBV7-2 to TRBJ2-7; 11 positions agree with TRBD2. Germline V lookup: CDR1 SGHTA, CDR2 FQGNSA. Unmatched junction bases numbered 11, after V lost 2 bases and J lost 2 bases. The CDR3 is 18 residues long. The CDR3 reads CASSLTSGSQVSTYEQYF. The DNA of the CDR3 is TGTGCCAGCAGCTTAACTAGCGGGAGTCAAGTTTCTACCTACGAGCAGTACTTC.

V and J are TRBV9 and TRBJ1-2; 7 bases map to TRBD1. V lost 3 bases, J lost 5 bases, and 7 bases stayed unmatched. This CDR3 has 14 residues. Germline V gene lookup returns CDR1 SGDLS and CDR2 YYNGEE. In nucleotides, the CDR3 is TGTGCCAGCAGCGGACAAGGGGGCGCTTATGGCTACACCTTC. Amino acid sequence: CASSGQGGAYGYTF. Combining the CDR3 with reference TRBV9 and TRBJ1-2 gives the whole variable domain DSGVTQTPKHLITATGQRVTLRCSPRSGDLSVYWYQQSLDQGLQFLIQYYNGEERAKGNILERFSAQQFPDLHSELNLSSLELGDSALYFCASSGQGGAYGYTFGSGTRLTVV.

The chain joins TRBV7-2 to TRBJ1-1; no clear D. The CDR3 is 13 residues long. Germline CDR1 and CDR2: SGHTA and FQGNSA. The V end lost 4 bases, the J end lost 2 bases, and 8 bases lay between the germline ends. The chain's CDR3 is CASSSSFNTEAFF. The CDR3 DNA follows: TGTGCCAGCAGCTCCTCTTTCAACACTGAAGCTTTCTTT.

The chain uses TRBV27 and TRBJ1-5, with 10 bases matching TRBD1. The CDR3 extends over 13 amino acids. Germline trimming cut 4 bases from V and 7 bases from J; bases unmatched to any gene: 1. Germline V gene sequence: CDR1 MNHEY, CDR2 SMNVEV (reference sequence). The CDR3 region has the DNA TGTGCCAGCAGTTGGGACAGGGGCCAGCCCCAGCATTTT. Its translation: CASSWDRGQPQHF.

The chain has TRBV19 and TRBJ2-7; no clear D gene. This CDR3 has 13 amino acids. V was cut by 6 bases and J by 7 bases, with 16 bases left in between. The germline V gene encodes CDR1 LNHDA and CDR2 SQIVND (reference sequence). The CDR3 region is CASSPGSFGEQYF. The CDR3 DNA reads TGTGCCAGTAGCCCCGGGTCTTTTGGGGAGCAGTACTTC.

This clone was picked up one time. The chain employs TRBV28 and TRBJ1-5; D uncertain. Germline assignment: CDR1 MDHEN and CDR2 SYDVKM. The V end was cut by 2 bases, the J end by 7 bases, with 6 bases between. The CDR3 runs 12 residues. The CDR3 reads CASSLKRQPQHF. The CDR3 DNA follows: TGTGCCAGCAGTTTAAAGAGACAGCCCCAGCATTTT.

The rearrangement joins TRBV19 to TRBJ2-7; no clear D gene. The CDR3 length is 11 residues. From germline, CDR1 is LNHDA and CDR2 SQIVND (reference sequence). V was trimmed by 3 bases and J by 5 bases, leaving 5 bases between them. The CDR3 loop is CASSMFNEQYF. CDR3 nucleotide sequence: TGTGCCAGTAGTATGTTTAACGAGCAGTACTTC.

The rearrangement uses TRBV29-1 and TRBJ1-1; D may be TRBD1 (6 bases). The CDR3 loop spans 15 amino acids. The V end was cut by 1 base, the J end by 1 base, with 13 bases between. Germline CDR1 SQVTM, CDR2 ANQGSEA. The CDR3 sequence is CSVEGPTGTNTEAFF. For the CDR3, the DNA is TGCAGCGTTGAAGGGCCTACAGGGACGAACACTGAAGCTTTCTTT.

The chain uses TRBV19 and TRBJ2-7, with 9 bases aligning to TRBD1. The V segment lost 5 bases and the J segment 1 base; nucleotides outside the gene matches: 6. CDR3 length equals 15 residues. CDR1 is LNHDA, CDR2 SQIVND, per germline (reference sequence). CDR3 protein: CASSLPGQGSYEQYF. For the CDR3, the DNA is TGTGCCAGTAGTTTGCCGGGACAGGGATCCTACGAGCAGTACTTC.

The V and J genes are TRBV7-8 and TRBJ2-7; 7 nucleotides align to TRBD1. The V gene's germline CDR1 is SGHVS and CDR2 FQNEAQ. CDR3 length equals 14 residues. V dropped 5 bases and J dropped 5; count of bases not matched to a gene: 9. CDR3 DNA sequence: TGTGCCAGCAGCCCCTTGACAGGGAACAACGAGCAGTACTTC. Translated, it gives CASSPLTGNNEQYF.

This chain joins TRBV11-2 and TRBJ2-2; maybe TRBD2 (6 bases). The CDR3 sequence is 18 residues long. Germline V gene data show CDR1 as SGHAT and CDR2 as FQNNGV. V lost 1 base and J lost 5, with 20 bases in between. CDR3 DNA: TGTGCCAGCAGCTTAGCTACATGGGGGGACCTCACTACCGGGGAGCTGTTTTTT. Its translation: CASSLATWGDLTTGELFF.

The rearrangement uses TRBV6-1 and TRBJ2-7; possible D gene TRBD2, 6 bases. V lost 2 bases and J lost 2, with 10 bases in between. This CDR3 region has 14 residues. Germline V gene sequence: CDR1 MNHNS, CDR2 SASEGT. The CDR3 DNA sequence: TGTGCCAGCAGTGAAAACCGCGGGGCCTACGAGCAGTACTTC. This codes for CASSENRGAYEQYF.

Note on this clone: Different DNA sequences within this sample yield the same CDR3. This chain connects TRBV4-3 to TRBJ1-6; possible D gene TRBD1, 5 bases. CDR1 is LGHNA, CDR2 YSLEER, per germline. The CDR3 is 13 amino acids. The ends were cut back, 2 bases at V and 7 bases at J, with 6 bases in the middle. As DNA, the CDR3 is TGCGCCAGCAGCCAACAGGGAAATTCACCCCTCCACTTT. Residues: CASSQQGNSPLHF.

V gene TRBV6-2 or TRBV6-3 combines with J gene TRBJ1-2; no firm D call. The length of the CDR3 is 13 residues. Germline CDR1 MNHEY, CDR2 SVGEGT. V was pared by 5 bases and J by 2 bases, with 9 bases between. The CDR3 nucleotides read TGTGCCAGCAGTGCACAGATGAACTATGGCTACACCTTC. Translating gives CASSAQMNYGYTF.

The count of this clone is one. CDR3 in DNA: TGTGCCAGCGGGACAGACAATTATAGCAATCAGCCCCAGCATTTT. As protein: CASGTDNYSNQPQHF. The genes are TRBV2 and TRBJ1-5, with TRBD1 matching over 7 bases. The junction had 7 bases not matched to a gene; V was cut back by 8 bases and J by 0 bases. From germline, CDR1 is SNHLY and CDR2 FYNNEI. The CDR3 covers 15 residues.

CDR3 amino acids: CASSVWGQPYEQYF. The DNA of the CDR3 is TGCGCCAGCAGCGTTTGGGGCCAACCCTACGAGCAGTACTTC. The V call is TRBV5-1, the J call TRBJ2-7; possible D gene TRBD1, 5 bases. Germline CDR1 is SGHRS and CDR2 is YFSETQ. The CDR3 consists of 14 residues. V lost 4 bases to trimming and J lost 2 bases, with 13 bases between them.

This rearrangement joins TRBV7-9 to TRBJ2-7; 13 nucleotides align to TRBD2. Unmatched junction bases numbered 3, after V lost 5 bases and J lost 2 bases. Germline V lookup: CDR1 SEHNR, CDR2 FQNEAQ (reference sequence). The CDR3 length is 15 residues. CDR3 sequence reads: CASSRGTSGAYEQYF. CDR3 bases: TGTGCCAGCAGCCGCGGGACTAGCGGGGCCTACGAGCAGTACTTC.

The chain employs TRBV7-9 and TRBJ2-3; TRBD2 might be the D (5 bases). The V end was cut by 2 bases, the J end by 0 bases, with 15 bases between. This CDR3 contains 17 residues. Germline V gene data show CDR1 as SEHNR and CDR2 as FQNEAQ (reference sequence). The CDR3 DNA follows: TGTGCCAGCAGCTTAATAACCCCCGAGCGGAGCACAGATACGCAGTATTTT. Encoded protein: CASSLITPERSTDTQYF.

The rearrangement joins TRBV10-3 to TRBJ1-1; 8 nucleotides line up with TRBD1. CDR1 is ENHRY and CDR2 is SYGVKD in the germline V gene. Trimming at V came to 0 bases and at J to 1 base, leaving 1 base not matched to a gene. The CDR3 length is 15 residues. CDR3 in DNA: TGTGCCATCAGTGAGTCGGACAGGGAGAACACTGAAGCTTTCTTT. Protein product: CAISESDRENTEAFF.

CDR3 bases: TGTGCCATCAGGGGGACAGGGAATCAGCCCCAGCATTTT. Amino acids: CAIRGTGNQPQHF. The chain links TRBV10-3 to TRBJ1-5; 9 nucleotides align to TRBD1. The CDR3 is 13 amino acids. Germline lookup yields CDR1 ENHRY and CDR2 SYGVKD. Trimming removed 6 bases from V and 4 bases from J; junction bases left unmatched: 1.

The chain joins TRBV12-3 or TRBV12-4 to TRBJ1-2; D is undetermined. This CDR3 region has 13 residues. The V end lost 7 bases, the J end lost 8 bases, and 17 bases lay between the germline ends. CDR3: CASTPRVTSGYTF. CDR3 in DNA: TGTGCCAGCACCCCCCGGGTAACCTCGGGCTACACCTTC.

The rearrangement joins TRBV2 to TRBJ2-7; D might be TRBD2 (6 bases). Trimming cost V 3 bases and J 2 bases, with 17 bases left between them. CDR3 length: 16 residues. Germline V gene sequence: CDR1 SNHLY, CDR2 FYNNEI. As DNA, the CDR3 is TGTGCCAGCAGTGACAGGAGGGAGAGGAGGACCTACGAGCAGTACTTC. Protein: CASSDRRERRTYEQYF.

The chain has TRBV11-3 and TRBJ2-2; possibly TRBD2 for D (7 bases). The CDR3 has 14 amino acids. Looked up from germline, CDR1 is SGHNT and CDR2 is YENEEA. Between the trimmed V and J ends, which lost 5 bases and 5 bases, there was a span of 12 bases. CDR3 DNA sequence: TGTGCCAGCAGCACAAGGGGGGGAACCGGGGAGCTGTTTTTT. It specifies CASSTRGGTGELFF.

V is TRBV6-2 or TRBV6-3 and J is TRBJ1-5; unclear D gene. Germline assignment: CDR1 MNHEY and CDR2 SVGEGT. The CDR3 runs to 12 residues. V was clipped by 4 bases and J by 7 bases, with 8 bases between them. The CDR3 DNA reads as TGTGCCAGCAGTTTAAGGGAGCAGCCCCAGCATTTT. It codes for CASSLREQPQHF.

This chain uses TRBV14 with TRBJ1-4; no definite D call. Trimming stripped 1 base from V and 5 bases from J, with 11 bases between. Per the germline V gene, CDR1 is SGHDN and CDR2 is FVKESK. The CDR3 contains 15 residues. DNA of the CDR3: TGTGCCAGCAGCCAAGTGGGAGGCGTCAATGAAAAACTGTTTTTT. Amino acid sequence: CASSQVGGVNEKLFF.

V is TRBV11-2 and J is TRBJ1-6, with D unclear. In germline, CDR1 is SGHAT, CDR2 FQNNGV. The CDR3 contains 16 residues. Trimming shortened V by 5 bases and J by 14 bases, and 25 bases separated the two germline ends. CDR3 residues: CASSPMRGPALGTLHF. The CDR3, as DNA: TGTGCCAGCAGCCCAATGCGGGGTCCGGCCTTAGGGACCCTCCACTTT.

The chain carries TRBV6-6 and TRBJ2-7; 7 nucleotides agree with TRBD1. Germline V gene data show CDR1 as MNHNY and CDR2 as SVGAGI (reference sequence). V lost 2 bases and J lost 3; bases outside the gene matches: 4. The CDR3 has 14 amino acids. CDR3 sequence reads: CASSYTGQNYEQYF. CDR3 sequence (DNA): TGTGCCAGCAGTTACACGGGACAGAACTACGAGCAGTACTTC.

The chain combines TRBV7-2 with TRBJ2-7; 7 bases line up with TRBD2. V lost 5 bases, J lost 0 bases, and 10 bases stayed unmatched. The CDR3 covers 16 residues. The germline V gene has CDR1 SGHTA and CDR2 FQGNSA. Here the CDR3 reads CASSTRLGGGSYEQYF. The CDR3 DNA reads as TGTGCCAGCAGCACCCGGCTGGGCGGGGGCTCCTACGAGCAGTACTTC.

The chain's CDR3 is CASSVFPDRGNEQFF. CDR3 sequence (DNA): TGTGCCAGTAGTGTCTTCCCGGACAGGGGCAATGAGCAGTTCTTC. The V call is TRBV19, the J call TRBJ2-1; TRBD1 matches 9 bases. Germline lookup yields CDR1 LNHDA and CDR2 SQIVND (reference sequence). Trimming removed 5 bases from V and 6 bases from J; junction bases left unmatched: 8. This CDR3 has 15 amino acids.